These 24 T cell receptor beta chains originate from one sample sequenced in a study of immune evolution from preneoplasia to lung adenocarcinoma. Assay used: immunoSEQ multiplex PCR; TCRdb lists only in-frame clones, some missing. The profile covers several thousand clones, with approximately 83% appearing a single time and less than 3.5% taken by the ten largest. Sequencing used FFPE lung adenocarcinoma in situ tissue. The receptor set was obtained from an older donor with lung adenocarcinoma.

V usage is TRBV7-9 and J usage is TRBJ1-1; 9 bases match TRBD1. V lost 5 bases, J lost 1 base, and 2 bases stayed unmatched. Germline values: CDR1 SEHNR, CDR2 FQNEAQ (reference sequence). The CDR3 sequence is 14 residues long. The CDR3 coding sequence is TGTGCCAGCAGCAAGGGACAGGGGAACACTGAAGCTTTCTTT. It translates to CASSKGQGNTEAFF.

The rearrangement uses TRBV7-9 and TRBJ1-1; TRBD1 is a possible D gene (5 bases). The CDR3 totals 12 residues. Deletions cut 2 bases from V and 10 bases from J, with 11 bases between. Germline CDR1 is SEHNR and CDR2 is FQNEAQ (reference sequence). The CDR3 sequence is CASSLQGTVAFF. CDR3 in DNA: TGTGCCAGCAGCTTACAGGGTACGGTAGCTTTCTTT. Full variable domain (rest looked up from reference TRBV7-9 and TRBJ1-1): DTGVSQNPRHKITKRGQNVTFRCDPISEHNRLYWYRQTLGQGPEFLTYFQNEAQLEKSRLLSDRFSAERPKGSFSTLEIQRTEQGDSAMYLCASSLQGTVAFFGQGTRLTVV.

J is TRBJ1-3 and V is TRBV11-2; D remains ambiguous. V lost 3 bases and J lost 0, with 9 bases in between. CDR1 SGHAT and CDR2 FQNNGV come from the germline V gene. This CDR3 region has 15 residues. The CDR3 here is CASSFINHSGNTIYF. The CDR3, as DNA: TGTGCCAGCAGCTTCATTAACCACTCTGGAAACACCATATATTTT.

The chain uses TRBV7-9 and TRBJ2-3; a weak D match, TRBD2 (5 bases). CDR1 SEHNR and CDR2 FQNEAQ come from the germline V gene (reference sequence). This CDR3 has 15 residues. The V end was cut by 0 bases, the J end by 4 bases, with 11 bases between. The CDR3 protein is CASSLATLASDTQYF. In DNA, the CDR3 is TGTGCCAGCAGCTTAGCGACCCTAGCTTCAGATACGCAGTATTTT. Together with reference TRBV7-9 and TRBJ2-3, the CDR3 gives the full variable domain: DTGVSQNPRHKITKRGQNVTFRCDPISEHNRLYWYRQTLGQGPEFLTYFQNEAQLEKSRLLSDRFSAERPKGSFSTLEIQRTEQGDSAMYLCASSLATLASDTQYFGPGTRLTVL.

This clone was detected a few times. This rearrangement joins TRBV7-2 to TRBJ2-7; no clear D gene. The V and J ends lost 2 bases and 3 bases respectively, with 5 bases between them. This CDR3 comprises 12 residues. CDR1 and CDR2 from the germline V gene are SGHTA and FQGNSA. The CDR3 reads CASSLNRYEQYF. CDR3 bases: TGTGCCAGCAGCTTAAACCGCTACGAGCAGTACTTC. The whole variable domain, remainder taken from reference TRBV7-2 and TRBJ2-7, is GAGVSQSPSNKVTEKGKDVELRCDPISGHTALYWYRQSLGQGLEFLIYFQGNSAPDKSGLPSDRFSAERTGGSVSTLTIQRTQQEDSAVYLCASSLNRYEQYFGPGTRLTVT.

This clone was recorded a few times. CDR3 protein: CASRRLEATLGGGEQFF. The CDR3 bases are TGCGCCAGCCGGAGACTAGAGGCTACGTTAGGTGGGGGGGAGCAGTTCTTC. This rearrangement joins TRBV10-2 to TRBJ2-1, with a possible D match to TRBD2 (6 bases). Germline V gene lookup returns CDR1 WSHSY and CDR2 SAAADI. V was cut by 8 bases and J by 10 bases, with 30 bases left in between. This CDR3 comprises 17 residues.

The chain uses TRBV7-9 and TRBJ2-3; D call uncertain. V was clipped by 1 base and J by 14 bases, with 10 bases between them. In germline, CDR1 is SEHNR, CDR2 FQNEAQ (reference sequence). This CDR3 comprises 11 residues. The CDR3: CASSLGPRTYF. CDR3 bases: TGTGCCAGCAGCTTAGGGCCACGTACGTATTTT.

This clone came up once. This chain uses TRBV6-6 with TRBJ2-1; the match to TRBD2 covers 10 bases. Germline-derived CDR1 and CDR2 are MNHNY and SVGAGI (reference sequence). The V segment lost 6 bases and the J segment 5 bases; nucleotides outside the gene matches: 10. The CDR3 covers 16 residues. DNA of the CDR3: TGTGCCAGCAGCCCTTCTAGCGGGAGTCCCCACAATGAGCAGTTCTTC. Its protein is CASSPSSGSPHNEQFF.

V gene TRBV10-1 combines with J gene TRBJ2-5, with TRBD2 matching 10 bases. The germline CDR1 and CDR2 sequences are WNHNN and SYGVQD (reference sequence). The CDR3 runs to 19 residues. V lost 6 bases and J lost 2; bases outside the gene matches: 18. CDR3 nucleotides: TGCGCCAGCAGAACCGGGACTAGCGAGCAGCTCCGGGGGCAAGAGACCCAGTACTTC. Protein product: CASRTGTSEQLRGQETQYF.

For the CDR3, the DNA is TGTGCCAGCTCTCCTACTAGCGGGGTCTACGAGCAGTACTTC. Translated, it gives CASSPTSGVYEQYF. The J gene is TRBJ2-7, the V gene TRBV18; 10 nucleotides line up with TRBD2. The CDR3 contains 14 residues. Germline CDR1 and CDR2: KGHSH and LQKENI. V trimming: 6 bases; J trimming: 3 bases; junction bases outside the gene matches: 5.

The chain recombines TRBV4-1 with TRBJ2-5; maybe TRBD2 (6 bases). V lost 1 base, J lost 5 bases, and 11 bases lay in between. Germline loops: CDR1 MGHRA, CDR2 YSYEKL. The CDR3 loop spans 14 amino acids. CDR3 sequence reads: CASSQGGIEETQYF. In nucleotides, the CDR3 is TGCGCCAGCAGCCAAGGCGGGATTGAGGAGACCCAGTACTTC.

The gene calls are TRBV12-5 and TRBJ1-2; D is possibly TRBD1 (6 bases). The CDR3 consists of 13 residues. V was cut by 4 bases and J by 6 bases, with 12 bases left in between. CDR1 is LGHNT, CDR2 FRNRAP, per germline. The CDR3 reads CASGSTGWNGYTF. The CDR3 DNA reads TGTGCTAGTGGTTCCACAGGGTGGAATGGCTACACCTTC.

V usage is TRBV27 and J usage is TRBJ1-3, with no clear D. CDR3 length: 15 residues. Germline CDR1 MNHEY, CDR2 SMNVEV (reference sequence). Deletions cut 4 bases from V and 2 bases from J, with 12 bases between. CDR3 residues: CASSSAGYAGNTIYF. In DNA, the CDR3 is TGTGCCAGCAGTTCCGCGGGATATGCTGGAAACACCATATATTTT.

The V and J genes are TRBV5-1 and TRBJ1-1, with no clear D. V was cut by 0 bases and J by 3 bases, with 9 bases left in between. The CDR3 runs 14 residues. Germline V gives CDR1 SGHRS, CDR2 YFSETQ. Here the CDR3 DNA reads TGCGCCAGCAGCTTGGTGGGTGGGGACACTGAAGCTTTCTTT. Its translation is CASSLVGGDTEAFF. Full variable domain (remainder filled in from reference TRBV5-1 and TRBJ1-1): KAGVTQTPRYLIKTRGQQVTLSCSPISGHRSVSWYQQTPGQGLQFLFEYFSETQRNKGNFPGRFSGRQFSNSRSEMNVSTLELGDSALYLCASSLVGGDTEAFFGQGTRLTVV.

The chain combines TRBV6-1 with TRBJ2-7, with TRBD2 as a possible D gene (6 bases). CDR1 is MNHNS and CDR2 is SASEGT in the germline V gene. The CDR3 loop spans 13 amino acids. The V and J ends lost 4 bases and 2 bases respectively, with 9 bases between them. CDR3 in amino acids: CASSAAGPYEQYF. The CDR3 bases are TGTGCCAGCAGTGCGGCGGGGCCCTACGAGCAGTACTTC.

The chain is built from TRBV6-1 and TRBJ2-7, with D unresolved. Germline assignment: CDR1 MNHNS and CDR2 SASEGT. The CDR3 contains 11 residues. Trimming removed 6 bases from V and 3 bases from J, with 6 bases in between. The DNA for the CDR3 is TGTGCCAGCAGGGTGGACTACGAGCAGTACTTC. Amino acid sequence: CASRVDYEQYF.

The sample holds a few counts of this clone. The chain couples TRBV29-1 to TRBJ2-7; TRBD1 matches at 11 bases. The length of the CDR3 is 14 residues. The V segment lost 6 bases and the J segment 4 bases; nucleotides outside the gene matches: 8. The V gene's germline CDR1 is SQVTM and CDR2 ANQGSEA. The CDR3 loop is CSVGQGVGGYEQYF. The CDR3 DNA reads TGCAGCGTGGGACAGGGGGTTGGAGGATACGAGCAGTACTTC.

The CDR3 protein is CSVVGGFPYNEQFF. The CDR3 DNA reads TGCAGCGTTGTCGGAGGGTTTCCGTACAATGAGCAGTTCTTC. The rearrangement links TRBV29-1 to TRBJ2-1; D is possibly TRBD2 (6 bases). Trimming removed 4 bases at V and 4 bases at J, with 14 bases between. The CDR3 runs to 14 residues. The germline V gene has CDR1 SQVTM and CDR2 ANQGSEA.

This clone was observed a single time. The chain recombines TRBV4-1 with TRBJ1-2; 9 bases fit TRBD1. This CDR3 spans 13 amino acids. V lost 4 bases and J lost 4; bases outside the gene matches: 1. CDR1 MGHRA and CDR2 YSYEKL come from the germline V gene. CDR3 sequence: CASSRGQGYGYTF. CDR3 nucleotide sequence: TGCGCCAGCAGCCGGGGACAGGGCTATGGCTACACCTTC.

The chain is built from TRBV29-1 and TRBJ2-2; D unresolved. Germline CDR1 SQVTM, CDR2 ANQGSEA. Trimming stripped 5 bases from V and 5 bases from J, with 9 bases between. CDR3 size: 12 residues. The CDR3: CSVMVGTGELFF. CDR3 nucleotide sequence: TGCAGCGTTATGGTGGGAACCGGGGAGCTGTTTTTT.

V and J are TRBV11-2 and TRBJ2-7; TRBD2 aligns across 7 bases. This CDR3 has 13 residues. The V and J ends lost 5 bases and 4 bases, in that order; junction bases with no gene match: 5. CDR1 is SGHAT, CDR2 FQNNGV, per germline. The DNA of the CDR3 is TGTGCCAGCAGCACCTGGACTAGTTACGAGCAGTACTTC. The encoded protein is CASSTWTSYEQYF.

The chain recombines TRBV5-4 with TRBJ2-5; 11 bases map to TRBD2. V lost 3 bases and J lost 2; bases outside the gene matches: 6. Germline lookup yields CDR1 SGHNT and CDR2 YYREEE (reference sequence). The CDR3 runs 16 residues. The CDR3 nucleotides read TGTGCCAGCAGCTCCCCTAGCGGGGGGAAACAAGAGACCCAGTACTTC. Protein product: CASSSPSGGKQETQYF.

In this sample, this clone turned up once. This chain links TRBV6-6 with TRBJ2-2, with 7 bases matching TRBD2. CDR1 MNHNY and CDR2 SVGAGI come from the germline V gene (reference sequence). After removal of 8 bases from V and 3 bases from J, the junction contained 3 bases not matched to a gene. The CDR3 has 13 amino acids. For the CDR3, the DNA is TGTGCCAGCCAGCGGGAAGACACCGGGGAGCTGTTTTTT. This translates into CASQREDTGELFF.

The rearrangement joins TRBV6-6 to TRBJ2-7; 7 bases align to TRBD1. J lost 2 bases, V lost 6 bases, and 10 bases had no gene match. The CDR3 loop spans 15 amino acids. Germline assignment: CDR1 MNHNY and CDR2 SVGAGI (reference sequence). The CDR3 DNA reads TGTGCCAGCAGCCGATCGACCGGGACAGCCTACGAGCAGTACTTC. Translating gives CASSRSTGTAYEQYF.